The rows below give T cell receptor beta chains drawn from one sample of a study of blood T cell repertoires in COVID-19. Only in-frame clones appear in the TCRdb table, and some are missing; sequencing was by immunoSEQ multiplex PCR. The sample lists 120,000 or so clones, around 88% seen once, with about 1% in the top ten. Sequencing input: peripheral blood. All receptors come from a woman aged 50 to 60 with active or convalescent COVID-19. The CDR3 runs from the conserved cysteine through the conserved F or W. The D gene is left open where the match is weak. Some rows have no size entry. The others give once, few or many, or a class for an expanded clone.

d_gene	abundance	v_gene	j_gene	CDR3aa	CDR3nt
TRBD2	-	TRBV20-1	TRBJ2-5	CSASPSRGGETQYF	TGCAGTGCTAGTCCTAGCCGCGGGGGAGAGACCCAGTACTTC
TRBD2	-	TRBV11-2	TRBJ2-7	CASSRRGVSYEQYF	TGTGCCAGCAGCCGTCGGGGGGTCTCCTACGAGCAGTACTTC
-	-	TRBV28	TRBJ1-6	CASHTGYNSPLHF	TGTGCCAGCCATACAGGGTATAATTCACCCCTCCACTTT
TRBD1	-	TRBV5-4	TRBJ1-1	CASSISVHRGRNTEAFF	TGTGCCAGCAGTATCTCCGTACACAGGGGGCGTAACACTGAAGCTTTCTTT
-	-	TRBV5-4	TRBJ2-7	CASSLDGGLSPEQYF	TGTGCCAGCAGCTTGGACGGGGGACTCTCGCCCGAGCAGTACTTC
TRBD2	-	TRBV9	TRBJ2-7	CASSVSHSGRPGDEQYF	TGTGCCAGCAGCGTCTCTCATAGCGGGAGACCGGGGGACGAGCAGTACTTC
TRBD2	-	TRBV24-1	TRBJ2-1	CATSEGLANNEQFF	TGTGCCACCAGTGAGGGACTAGCGAACAATGAGCAGTTCTTC
TRBD2	-	TRBV7-3	TRBJ2-1	CASSINAGVDEQFF	TGTGCCAGCAGCATTAACGCGGGAGTGGATGAGCAGTTCTTC
-	-	TRBV27	TRBJ2-3	CASSGSRVEFTDTQYF	TGTGCCAGCAGTGGGTCGCGGGTAGAATTTACAGATACGCAGTATTTT
-	few	TRBV12-3/TRBV12-4	TRBJ2-7	CASSIREYNEQYF	TGTGCCAGCAGTATCCGGGAGTACAACGAGCAGTACTTC
-	-	TRBV18	TRBJ2-5	CASSPPLGAATVYQETQYF	TGTGCCAGCTCACCACCGTTGGGGGCAGCAACGGTGTACCAAGAGACCCAGTACTTC
-	-	TRBV10-2	TRBJ2-7	CASSPTPDSSYEQYF	TGCGCCAGCAGTCCTACCCCCGACAGCTCCTACGAGCAGTACTTC
-	-	TRBV7-3	TRBJ2-7	CASSLTGQSSYEQYF	TGTGCCAGCAGCTTAACCGGACAGTCCTCCTACGAGCAGTACTTC
TRBD1	-	TRBV15	TRBJ1-2	CATSEFYRGNYGYTF	TGTGCCACCAGCGAATTCTACAGGGGAAACTATGGCTACACCTTC
-	-	TRBV7-2	TRBJ1-5	CASSLGTGYGNQPQHF	TGTGCCAGCAGCTTAGGTACAGGTTATGGCAATCAGCCCCAGCATTTT
TRBD1	-	TRBV20-1	TRBJ1-2	CSAPTGGGYTF	TGCAGTGCCCCGACAGGGGGCGGCTACACCTTC
-	once	TRBV9	TRBJ1-3	CASSVADGNTIYF	TGTGCCAGCAGCGTGGCAGATGGAAACACCATATATTTT
-	-	TRBV7-3	TRBJ1-6	CASSLFGGDSPLHF	TGTGCCAGCAGCTTATTTGGGGGGGATTCACCCCTCCACTTT
-	-	TRBV28	TRBJ2-7	CASRKSGTPSYEQYF	TGTGCCAGCAGAAAAAGCGGAACCCCCTCCTACGAGCAGTACTTC
-	-	TRBV30	TRBJ1-5	CAWSPGRRNQPQHF	TGTGCCTGGAGCCCCGGGAGGCGCAATCAGCCCCAGCATTTT
-	once	TRBV12-3/TRBV12-4	TRBJ2-1	CASSSGSYNEQFF	TGTGCCAGCAGTAGCGGCTCCTACAATGAGCAGTTCTTC
TRBD2	-	TRBV7-2	TRBJ2-2	CASSLVASGRGTGELFF	TGTGCCAGCAGCTTAGTAGCTAGCGGGAGAGGCACCGGGGAGCTGTTTTTT